This TCR beta chain is drawn from a study of a mutant IDH1 vaccine in newly diagnosed glioma. Looking at the study overall: The first vaccination came 4-6 weeks after radiotherapy alone, or with temozolomide cycles.

Of note for this clone: As yet, its antigen is unknown.

Study outcomes and limitations: Induction of immune responses by the vaccine occurred in approximately 93% of patients.

TCRdb's table, derived via immunoSEQ multiplex PCR, lists solely in-frame clones and lacks some. The sample includes approximately 60,000 clones, 70% to 90% of them seen just once. Regarding time point: week 35, safety follow-up. Doses consisted of 300 ug of mutant IDH1 20-mer peptide each, paired with topical imiquimod. The study gave patients eight vaccinations in weeks 1, 3, 5, 7, 11, 15, 19, 23. Newly diagnosed WHO grade 3 or 4 IDH1-mutant, ATRX-lost astrocytomas were identified in the donors. This clonotype was sampled from a man aged 35 to 55 with glioma. Specimen: PBMCs, collected from a glioma patient whose treatment included an IDH1 peptide vaccine.

The CDR3 region has the DNA TGTGCCAGCAGTTATCCGGGACAGGGAAACACCGGGGAGCTGTTTTTT. Translating it yields CASSYPGQGNTGELFF. The chain has TRBV27 and TRBJ2-2, with 9 bases aligning to TRBD1. The CDR3 contains 16 residues. The trim removed 4 bases at V and 2 bases at J, leaving 5 bases unmatched. Looked up from germline, CDR1 is MNHEY and CDR2 is SMNVEV (reference sequence).